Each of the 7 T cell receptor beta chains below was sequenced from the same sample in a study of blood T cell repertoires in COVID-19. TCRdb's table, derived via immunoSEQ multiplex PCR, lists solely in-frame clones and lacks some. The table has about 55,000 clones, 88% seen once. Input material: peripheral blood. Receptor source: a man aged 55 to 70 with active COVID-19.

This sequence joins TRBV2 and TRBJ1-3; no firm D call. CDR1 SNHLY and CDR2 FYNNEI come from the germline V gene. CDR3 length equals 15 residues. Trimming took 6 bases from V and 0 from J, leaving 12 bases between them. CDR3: CASRREESSGNTIYF. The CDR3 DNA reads TGTGCCAGCAGGCGGGAGGAAAGCTCTGGAAACACCATATATTTT.

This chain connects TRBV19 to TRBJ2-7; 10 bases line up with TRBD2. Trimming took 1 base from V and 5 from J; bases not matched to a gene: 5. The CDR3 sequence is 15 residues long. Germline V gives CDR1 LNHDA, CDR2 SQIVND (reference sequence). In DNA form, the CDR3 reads TGTGCCAGTAGTATAGTCCTAGCGGGAGACAACGAGCAGTACTTC. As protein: CASSIVLAGDNEQYF.

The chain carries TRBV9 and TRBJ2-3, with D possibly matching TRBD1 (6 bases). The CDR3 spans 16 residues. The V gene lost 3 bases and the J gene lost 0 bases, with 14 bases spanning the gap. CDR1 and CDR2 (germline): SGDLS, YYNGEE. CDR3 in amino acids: CASSGYRVGSTDTQYF. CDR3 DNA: TGTGCCAGCAGCGGCTACAGGGTCGGTAGCACAGATACGCAGTATTTT.

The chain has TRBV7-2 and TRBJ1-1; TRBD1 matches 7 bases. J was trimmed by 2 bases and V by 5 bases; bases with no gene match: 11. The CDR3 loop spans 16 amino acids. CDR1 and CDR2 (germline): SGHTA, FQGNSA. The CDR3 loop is CASSLRTGQLNTEAFF. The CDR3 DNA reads TGTGCCAGCAGCCTTAGGACGGGACAGCTAAACACTGAAGCTTTCTTT.

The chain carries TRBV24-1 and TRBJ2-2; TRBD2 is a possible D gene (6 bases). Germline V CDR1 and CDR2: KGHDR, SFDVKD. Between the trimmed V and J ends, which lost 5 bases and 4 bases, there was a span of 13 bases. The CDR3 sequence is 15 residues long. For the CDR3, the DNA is TGTGCCACCAGTGCGCGGACGGGAGTCACCGGGGAGCTGTTTTTT. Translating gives CATSARTGVTGELFF.

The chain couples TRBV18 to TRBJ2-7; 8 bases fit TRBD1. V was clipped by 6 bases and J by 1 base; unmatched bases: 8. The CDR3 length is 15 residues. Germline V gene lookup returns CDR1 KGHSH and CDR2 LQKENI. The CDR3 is CASSQGQGPSYEQYF. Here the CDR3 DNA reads TGTGCCAGCTCCCAAGGACAGGGCCCTTCCTACGAGCAGTACTTC.

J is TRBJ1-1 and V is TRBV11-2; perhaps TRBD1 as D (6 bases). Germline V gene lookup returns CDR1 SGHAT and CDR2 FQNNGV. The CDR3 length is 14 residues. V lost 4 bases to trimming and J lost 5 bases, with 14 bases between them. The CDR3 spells CASSSPGVRTEAFF. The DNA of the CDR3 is TGTGCCAGCAGCTCACCAGGGGTCCGGACTGAAGCTTTCTTT.